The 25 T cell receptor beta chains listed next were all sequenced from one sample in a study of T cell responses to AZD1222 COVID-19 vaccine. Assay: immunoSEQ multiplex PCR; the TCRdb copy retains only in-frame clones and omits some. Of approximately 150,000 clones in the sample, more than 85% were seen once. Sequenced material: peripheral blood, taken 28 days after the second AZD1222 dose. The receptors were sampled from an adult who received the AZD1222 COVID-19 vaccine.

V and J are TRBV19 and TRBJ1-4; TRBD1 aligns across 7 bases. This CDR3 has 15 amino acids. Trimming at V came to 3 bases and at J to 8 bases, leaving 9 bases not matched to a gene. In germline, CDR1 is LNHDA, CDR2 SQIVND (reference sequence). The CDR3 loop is CASSMGTASSEKLFF. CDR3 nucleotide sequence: TGTGCCAGTAGTATGGGGACAGCTTCGAGCGAAAAACTGTTTTTT.

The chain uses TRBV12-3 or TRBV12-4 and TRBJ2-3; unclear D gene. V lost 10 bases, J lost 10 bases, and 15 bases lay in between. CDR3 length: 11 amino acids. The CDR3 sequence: CATTTIGSQYF. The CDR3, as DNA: TGTGCCACGACGACCATCGGGTCGCAGTATTTT.

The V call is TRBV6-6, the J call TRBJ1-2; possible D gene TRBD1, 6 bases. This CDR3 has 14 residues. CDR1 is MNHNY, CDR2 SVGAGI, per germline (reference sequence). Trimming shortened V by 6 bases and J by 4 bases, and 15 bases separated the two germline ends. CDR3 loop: CASRLTGVSYGYTF. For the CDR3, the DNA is TGTGCCAGCAGACTGACAGGAGTTAGCTATGGCTACACCTTC.

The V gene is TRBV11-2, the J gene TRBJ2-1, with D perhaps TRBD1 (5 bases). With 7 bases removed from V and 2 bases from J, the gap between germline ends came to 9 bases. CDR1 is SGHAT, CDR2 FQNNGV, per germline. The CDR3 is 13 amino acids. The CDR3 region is CASKKTAYNEQFF. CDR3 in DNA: TGTGCCAGCAAGAAGACAGCCTACAATGAGCAGTTCTTC.

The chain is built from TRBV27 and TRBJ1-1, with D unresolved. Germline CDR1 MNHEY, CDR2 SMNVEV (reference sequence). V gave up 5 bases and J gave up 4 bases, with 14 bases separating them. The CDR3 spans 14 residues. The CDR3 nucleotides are TGTGCCAGCAGTCCCGACTCACCTAGCACTGAAGCTTTCTTT. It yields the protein CASSPDSPSTEAFF.

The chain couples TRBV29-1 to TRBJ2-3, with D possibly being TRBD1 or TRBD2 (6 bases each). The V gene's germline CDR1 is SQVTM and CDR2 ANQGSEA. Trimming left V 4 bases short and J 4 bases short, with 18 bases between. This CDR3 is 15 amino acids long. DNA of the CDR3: TGCAGCGTTGGAGAGGGGGACTCGTGGGCAGATACGCAGTATTTT. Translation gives CSVGEGDSWADTQYF.

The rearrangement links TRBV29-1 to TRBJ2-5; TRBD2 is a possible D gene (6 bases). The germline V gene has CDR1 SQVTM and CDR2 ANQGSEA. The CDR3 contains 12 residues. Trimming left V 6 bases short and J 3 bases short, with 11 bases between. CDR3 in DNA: TGCAGCGTGACCCGGGGGAAAGAGACCCAGTACTTC. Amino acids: CSVTRGKETQYF. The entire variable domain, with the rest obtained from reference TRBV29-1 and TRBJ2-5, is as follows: SAVISQKPSRDICQRGTSLTIQCQVDSQVTMMFWYRQQPGQSLTLIATANQGSEATYESGFVIDKFPISRPNLTFSTLTVSNMSPEDSSIYLCSVTRGKETQYFGPGTRLLVL.

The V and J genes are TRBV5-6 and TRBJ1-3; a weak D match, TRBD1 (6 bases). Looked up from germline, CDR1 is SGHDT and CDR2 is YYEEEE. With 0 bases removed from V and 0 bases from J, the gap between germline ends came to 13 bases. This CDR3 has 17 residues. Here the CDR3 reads CASSLGPGAFSGNTIYF. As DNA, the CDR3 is TGTGCCAGCAGCTTGGGACCGGGGGCTTTCTCTGGAAACACCATATATTTT.

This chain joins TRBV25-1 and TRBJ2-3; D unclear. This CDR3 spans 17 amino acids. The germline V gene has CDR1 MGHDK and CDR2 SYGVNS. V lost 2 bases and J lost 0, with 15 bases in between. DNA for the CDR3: TGTGCCAGCAGTGAAATGGGCTTTATACGTAGCACAGATACGCAGTATTTT. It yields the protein CASSEMGFIRSTDTQYF. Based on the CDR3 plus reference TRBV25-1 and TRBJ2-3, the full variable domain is EADIYQTPRYLVIGTGKKITLECSQTMGHDKMYWYQQDPGMELHLIHYSYGVNSTEKGDLSSESTVSRIRTEHFPLTLESARPSHTSQYLCASSEMGFIRSTDTQYFGPGTRLTVL.

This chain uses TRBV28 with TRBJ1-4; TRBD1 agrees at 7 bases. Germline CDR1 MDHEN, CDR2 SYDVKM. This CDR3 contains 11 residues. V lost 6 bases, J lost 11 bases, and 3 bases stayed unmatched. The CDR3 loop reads CASRKQGKLFF. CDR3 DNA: TGTGCCAGCAGAAAACAGGGGAAACTGTTTTTT.

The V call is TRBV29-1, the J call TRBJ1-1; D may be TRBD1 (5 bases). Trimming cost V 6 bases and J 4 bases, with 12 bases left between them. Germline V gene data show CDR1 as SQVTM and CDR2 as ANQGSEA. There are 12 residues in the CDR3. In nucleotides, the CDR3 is TGCAGCGTGTTTCTTAGGGGCACTGAAGCTTTCTTT. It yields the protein CSVFLRGTEAFF.

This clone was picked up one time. The CDR3 is CATSDLGVSRQETQYF. CDR3 DNA: TGTGCCACCAGTGATTTGGGGGTTTCACGACAAGAGACCCAGTACTTC. The V and J genes are TRBV24-1 and TRBJ2-5; unclear D gene. CDR3 length equals 16 residues. The V and J ends lost 0 bases and 2 bases respectively, with 12 bases between them. Germline V lookup: CDR1 KGHDR, CDR2 SFDVKD.

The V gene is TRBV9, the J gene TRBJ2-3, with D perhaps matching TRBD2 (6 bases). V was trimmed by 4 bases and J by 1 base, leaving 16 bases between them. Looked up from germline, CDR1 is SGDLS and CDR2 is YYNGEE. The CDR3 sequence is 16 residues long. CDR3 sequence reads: CASSKSRTGGTDTQYF. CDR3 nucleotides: TGTGCCAGCAGCAAATCCCGGACGGGAGGCACAGATACGCAGTATTTT.

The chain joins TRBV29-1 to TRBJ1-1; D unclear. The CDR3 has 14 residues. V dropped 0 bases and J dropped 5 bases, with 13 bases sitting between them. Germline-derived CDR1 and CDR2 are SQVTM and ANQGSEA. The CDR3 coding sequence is TGCAGCGTTGAAGAGAAGGCAGCCCCTACTGAAGCTTTCTTT. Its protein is CSVEEKAAPTEAFF.

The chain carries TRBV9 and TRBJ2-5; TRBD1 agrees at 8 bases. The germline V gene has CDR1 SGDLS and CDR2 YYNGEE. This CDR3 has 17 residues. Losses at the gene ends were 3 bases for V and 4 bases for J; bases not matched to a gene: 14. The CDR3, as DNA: TGTGCCAGCAGCGGTCGACAGGGGAGCAACAAAAGAGAGACCCAGTACTTC. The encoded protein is CASSGRQGSNKRETQYF. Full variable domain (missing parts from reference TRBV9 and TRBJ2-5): DSGVTQTPKHLITATGQRVTLRCSPRSGDLSVYWYQQSLDQGLQFLIQYYNGEERAKGNILERFSAQQFPDLHSELNLSSLELGDSALYFCASSGRQGSNKRETQYFGPGTRLLVL.

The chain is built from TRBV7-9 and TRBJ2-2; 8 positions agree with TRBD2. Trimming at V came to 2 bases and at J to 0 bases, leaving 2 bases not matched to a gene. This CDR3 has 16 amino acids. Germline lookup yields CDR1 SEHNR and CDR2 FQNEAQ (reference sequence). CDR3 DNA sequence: TGTGCCAGCAGCTTACTAGCGGGTTCGAACACCGGGGAGCTGTTTTTT. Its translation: CASSLLAGSNTGELFF.

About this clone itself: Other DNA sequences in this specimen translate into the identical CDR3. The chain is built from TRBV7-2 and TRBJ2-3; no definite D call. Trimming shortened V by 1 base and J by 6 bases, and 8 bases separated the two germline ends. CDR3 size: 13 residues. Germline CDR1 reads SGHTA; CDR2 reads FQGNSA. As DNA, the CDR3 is TGTGCCAGCAGCTTAGGACCGGGCGATACGCAGTATTTT. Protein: CASSLGPGDTQYF.

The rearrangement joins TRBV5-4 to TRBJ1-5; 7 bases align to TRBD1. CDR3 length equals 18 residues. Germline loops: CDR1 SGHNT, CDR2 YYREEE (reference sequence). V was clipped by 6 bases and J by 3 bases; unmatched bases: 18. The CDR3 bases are TGTGCCAGCATCCTACAGGGGCCCCAGCAGGCCTACAATCAGCCCCAGCATTTT. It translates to CASILQGPQQAYNQPQHF.

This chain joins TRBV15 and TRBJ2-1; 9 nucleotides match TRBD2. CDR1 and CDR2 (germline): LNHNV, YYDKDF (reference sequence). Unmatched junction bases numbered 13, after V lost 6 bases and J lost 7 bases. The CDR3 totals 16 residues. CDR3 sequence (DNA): TGTGCCACCAGGGGACTAGCAGAGGATGGGAAGAATGAGCAGTTCTTC. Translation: CATRGLAEDGKNEQFF.

CDR3 DNA: TGTGCCAGCAGCCAAGTCTCATGGCATAAGGGCTACACCTTC. This codes for CASSQVSWHKGYTF. The chain is built from TRBV3-1 (or the pseudogene TRBV3-2) and TRBJ1-2; D is uncertain. The V gene lost 1 base and the J gene lost 8 bases, with 14 bases spanning the gap. CDR1 LGHDT and CDR2 YNNKEL come from the germline V gene (reference sequence). CDR3 length: 14 residues.

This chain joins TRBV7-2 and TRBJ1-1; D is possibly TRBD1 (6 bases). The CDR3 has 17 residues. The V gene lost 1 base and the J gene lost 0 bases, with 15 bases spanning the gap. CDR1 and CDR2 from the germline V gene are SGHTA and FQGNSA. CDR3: CASSLGAVGAVNTEAFF. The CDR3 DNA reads TGTGCCAGCAGCTTAGGGGCTGTGGGGGCTGTGAACACTGAAGCTTTCTTT.

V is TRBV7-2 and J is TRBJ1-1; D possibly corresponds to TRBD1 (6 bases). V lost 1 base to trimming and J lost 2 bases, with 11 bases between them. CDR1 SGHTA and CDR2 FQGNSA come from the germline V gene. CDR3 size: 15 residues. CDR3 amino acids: CASSLGSDRNTEAFF. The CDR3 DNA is TGTGCCAGCAGCTTAGGTTCGGACAGAAACACTGAAGCTTTCTTT. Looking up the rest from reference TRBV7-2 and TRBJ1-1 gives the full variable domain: GAGVSQSPSNKVTEKGKDVELRCDPISGHTALYWYRQSLGQGLEFLIYFQGNSAPDKSGLPSDRFSAERTGGSVSTLTIQRTQQEDSAVYLCASSLGSDRNTEAFFGQGTRLTVV.

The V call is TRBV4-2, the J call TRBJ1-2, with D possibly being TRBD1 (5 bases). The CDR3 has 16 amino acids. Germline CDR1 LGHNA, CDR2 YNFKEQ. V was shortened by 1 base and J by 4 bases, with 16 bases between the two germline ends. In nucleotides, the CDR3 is TGTGCCAGCAGCCAAGGGGTAAGGGGTGGCGTCTATGGCTACACCTTC. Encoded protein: CASSQGVRGGVYGYTF.

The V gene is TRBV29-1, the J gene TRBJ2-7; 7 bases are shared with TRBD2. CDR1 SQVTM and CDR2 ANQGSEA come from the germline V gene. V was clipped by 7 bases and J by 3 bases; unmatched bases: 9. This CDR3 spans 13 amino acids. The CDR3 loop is CSASREGNYEQYF. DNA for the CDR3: TGCAGCGCCTCGAGGGAGGGAAACTACGAGCAGTACTTC.

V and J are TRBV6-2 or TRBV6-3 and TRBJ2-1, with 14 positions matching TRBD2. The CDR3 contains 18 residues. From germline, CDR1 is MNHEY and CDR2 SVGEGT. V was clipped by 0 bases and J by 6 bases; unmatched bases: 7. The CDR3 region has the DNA TGTGCCAGCAGTTACTCGATGACTAGCGGGGGGGCGGCCAATGAGCAGTTCTTC. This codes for CASSYSMTSGGAANEQFF.